This TCR beta chain appears in the sequencing data of a study of technical replicates of blood from a handful of donors. The length of the CDR3 is 15 residues. CDR1 is MGHRA and CDR2 is YSYEKL in the germline V gene. V gave up 2 bases and J gave up 0 bases, with 8 bases separating them. Some clones are missing from TCRdb's copy, which holds only in-frame ones; the method was immunoSEQ multiplex PCR. The table records tens of thousands of clones, about 94% of them present only once. Sample: T cells isolated from PBMCs. This clonotype was obtained from a human donor in good health. The gene calls are TRBV4-1 and TRBJ1-3; no firm D call. In DNA, the CDR3 is TGCGCCAGCAGCCAAATCTTTTTCTCTGGAAACACCATATATTTT. Translation: CASSQIFFSGNTIYF.